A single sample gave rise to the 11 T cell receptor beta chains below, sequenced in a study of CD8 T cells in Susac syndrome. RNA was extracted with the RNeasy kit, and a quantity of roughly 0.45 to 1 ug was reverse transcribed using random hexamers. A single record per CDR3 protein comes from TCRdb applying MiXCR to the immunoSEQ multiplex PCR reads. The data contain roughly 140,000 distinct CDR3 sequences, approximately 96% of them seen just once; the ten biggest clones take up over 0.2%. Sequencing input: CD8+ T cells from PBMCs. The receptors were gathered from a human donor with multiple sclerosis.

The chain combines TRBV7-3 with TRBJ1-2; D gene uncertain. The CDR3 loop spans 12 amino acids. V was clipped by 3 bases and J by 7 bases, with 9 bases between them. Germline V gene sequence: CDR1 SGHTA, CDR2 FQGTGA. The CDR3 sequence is CASSFGRGGYTF. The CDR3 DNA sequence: TGTGCCAGCAGCTTCGGACGGGGTGGCTACACCTTC.

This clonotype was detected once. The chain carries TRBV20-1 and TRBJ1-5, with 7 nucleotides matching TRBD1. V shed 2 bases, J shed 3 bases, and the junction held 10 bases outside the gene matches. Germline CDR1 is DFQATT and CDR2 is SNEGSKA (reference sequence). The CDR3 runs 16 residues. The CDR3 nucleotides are TGCAGTGCTAGACCTCCGGGACAGCCAGACAATCAGCCCCAGCATTTT. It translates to CSARPPGQPDNQPQHF.

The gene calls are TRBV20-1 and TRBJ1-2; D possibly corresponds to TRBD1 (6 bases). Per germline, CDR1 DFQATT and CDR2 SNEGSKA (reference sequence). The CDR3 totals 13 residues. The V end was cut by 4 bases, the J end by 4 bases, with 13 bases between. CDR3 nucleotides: TGCAGTGCTAAAAGACAGGAAGGCTATGGCTACACCTTC. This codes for CSAKRQEGYGYTF.

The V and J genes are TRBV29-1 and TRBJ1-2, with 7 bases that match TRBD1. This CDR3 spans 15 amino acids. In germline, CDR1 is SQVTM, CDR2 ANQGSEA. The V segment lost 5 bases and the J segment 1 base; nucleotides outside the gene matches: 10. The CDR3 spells CSVWTGEGVNYGYTF. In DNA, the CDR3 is TGCAGCGTTTGGACAGGTGAAGGGGTTAACTATGGCTACACCTTC. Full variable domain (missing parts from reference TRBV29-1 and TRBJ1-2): SAVISQKPSRDICQRGTSLTIQCQVDSQVTMMFWYRQQPGQSLTLIATANQGSEATYESGFVIDKFPISRPNLTFSTLTVSNMSPEDSSIYLCSVWTGEGVNYGYTFGSGTRLTVV.

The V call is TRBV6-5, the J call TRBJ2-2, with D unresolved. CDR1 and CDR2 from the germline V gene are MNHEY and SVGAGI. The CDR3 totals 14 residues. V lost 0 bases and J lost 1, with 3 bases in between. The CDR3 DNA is TGTGCCAGCAGTTACTCCGAGAACACCGGGGAGCTGTTTTTT. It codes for CASSYSENTGELFF.

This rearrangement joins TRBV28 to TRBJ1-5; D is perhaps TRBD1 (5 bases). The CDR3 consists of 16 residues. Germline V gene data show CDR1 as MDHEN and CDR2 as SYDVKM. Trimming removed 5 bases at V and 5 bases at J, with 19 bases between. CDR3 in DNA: TGTGCCAGCAGTCTTCCGGGACGGGTAGGGCATCAGCCCCAGCATTTT. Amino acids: CASSLPGRVGHQPQHF.

CDR3 DNA: TGTGCCAGCAGCTTAACCGGACATTTCTATAATTCACCCCTCCACTTT. This translates into CASSLTGHFYNSPLHF. The V gene is TRBV7-3, the J gene TRBJ1-6; TRBD1 might be the D (5 bases). Trimming removed 0 bases at V and 3 bases at J, with 9 bases between. Per the germline V gene, CDR1 is SGHTA and CDR2 is FQGTGA. The CDR3 spans 16 residues.

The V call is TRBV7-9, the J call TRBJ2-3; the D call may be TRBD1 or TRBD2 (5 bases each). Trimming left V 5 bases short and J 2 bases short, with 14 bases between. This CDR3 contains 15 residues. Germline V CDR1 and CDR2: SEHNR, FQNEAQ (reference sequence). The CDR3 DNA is TGTGCCAGCAGCCCAGGGACGGCAGACACAGATACGCAGTATTTT. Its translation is CASSPGTADTDTQYF.

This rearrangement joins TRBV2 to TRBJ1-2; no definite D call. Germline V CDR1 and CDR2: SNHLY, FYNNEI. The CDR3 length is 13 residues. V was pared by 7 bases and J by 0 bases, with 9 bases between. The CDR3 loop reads CASMGRSNYGYTF. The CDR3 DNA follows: TGTGCCAGCATGGGTCGCTCTAACTATGGCTACACCTTC. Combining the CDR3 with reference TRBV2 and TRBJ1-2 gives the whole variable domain EPEVTQTPSHQVTQMGQEVILRCVPISNHLYFYWYRQILGQKVEFLVSFYNNEISEKSEIFDDQFSVERPDGSNFTLKIRSTKLEDSAMYFCASMGRSNYGYTFGSGTRLTVV.

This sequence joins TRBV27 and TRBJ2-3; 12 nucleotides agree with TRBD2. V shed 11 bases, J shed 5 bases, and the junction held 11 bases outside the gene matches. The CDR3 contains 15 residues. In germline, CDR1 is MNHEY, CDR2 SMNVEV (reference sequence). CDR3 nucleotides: TGTGCCGCCATGTCACTAGCGGGGGGACGAGATACGCAGTATTTT. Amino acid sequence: CAAMSLAGGRDTQYF.

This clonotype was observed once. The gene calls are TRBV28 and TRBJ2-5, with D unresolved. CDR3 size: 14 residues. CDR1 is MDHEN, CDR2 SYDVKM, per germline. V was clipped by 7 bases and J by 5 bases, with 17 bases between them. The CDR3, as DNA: TGTGCCAGCAAGGGTGCTGGCGAGGTGGAGACCCAGTACTTC. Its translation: CASKGAGEVETQYF.